This T cell receptor (beta chain) was recovered during a study of T-cell memory formation after mild COVID-19. Study results and limitations: The second-wave clones peaking on day 37 were not confirmed as SARS-CoV-2-specific. Balance between CD4 and CD8 was seen in clones contracting day 15 to 85, and a CD4+ lean was seen in later expanders.

A few counts support this clonotype. Its antigen is unidentified. Amplification by 5'RACE using constant-segment primers produced TCR alpha and TCR beta cDNA libraries that carried sample barcodes and UMIs. In TCRdb, the 5' RACE reads were re-called with MiXCR into one record per CDR3 protein. The sample includes 200,000 to 250,000 distinct CDR3 sequences, approximately 9% of them seen just once. Per the germline V gene, CDR1 is SGHTA and CDR2 is FQGNSA. Trimming pared 2 bases from V and 1 base from J, leaving 9 bases between. This CDR3 contains 15 residues. The TCR originated in a man aged 18 to 30 who had mild COVID-19 (a few samples of this study predate the infection). Cell type and time point are not known. The sequencing sample was made of PBMCs or a T cell subset sorted from them (not recorded which). The chain carries TRBV7-2 and TRBJ2-1; tentative D call: TRBD2 (6 bases). The CDR3 DNA follows: TGTGCCAGCAGCTTACGGGGGTGGTCCTACAATGAGCAGTTCTTC. Its protein is CASSLRGWSYNEQFF.